The 4 T cell receptor beta chains listed next were all sequenced from one sample in a study of graft-versus-host responses after intestinal transplantation (dated by TCRdb to the early 2020s). Which antigens these TCRs recognize remains unknown. Library generation was performed with the immunoSEQ multiplex PCR assay. Not all clones reach the TCRdb copy of this immuneACCESS table, which keeps in-frame sequences only. Checked studies attribute under half of the gap to unresolved V genes and leave the rest unexplained. A total of over 100,000 clones appear in this sample, roughly 91% of them only once. Around 0.12% of the sample lies in the top ten. What the time point label conveys for this sample: cells obtained before transplantation from donor or recipient. Specimen: unstimulated CD4+ T cells sorted from spleen or lymph node cells, collected before intestinal transplant. Source of these receptors: a human donor who received an intestinal transplant.

V and J are TRBV18 and TRBJ2-3; tentatively, D is TRBD1 or TRBD2 (6 bases each). CDR1 KGHSH and CDR2 LQKENI come from the germline V gene. The CDR3 has 16 residues. V dropped 0 bases and J dropped 0 bases, with 10 bases sitting between them. The CDR3 sequence: CASSPPGGGSTDTQYF. CDR3 in DNA: TGTGCCAGCTCACCACCCGGAGGGGGGAGCACAGATACGCAGTATTTT.

This chain uses TRBV28 with TRBJ1-4, with 9 nucleotides matching TRBD1. From germline, CDR1 is MDHEN and CDR2 SYDVKM. The CDR3 loop spans 14 amino acids. The V gene end was trimmed by 5 bases and the J gene end by 8 bases; junction bases not matched to a gene: 6. CDR3 coding DNA: TGTGCCAGCAGTGCCACAGGGGGCGACGAAAAACTGTTTTTT. Its translation: CASSATGGDEKLFF.

The chain employs TRBV5-1 and TRBJ2-5, with 9 bases fitting TRBD1. V lost 3 bases and J lost 5; bases outside the gene matches: 8. This CDR3 is 15 amino acids long. The germline V gene has CDR1 SGHRS and CDR2 YFSETQ. The CDR3 protein is CASSSGDRVGETQYF. The DNA of the CDR3 is TGCGCCAGCAGCTCCGGGGACAGGGTGGGGGAGACCCAGTACTTC. Complete variable domain (other parts from reference TRBV5-1 and TRBJ2-5): KAGVTQTPRYLIKTRGQQVTLSCSPISGHRSVSWYQQTPGQGLQFLFEYFSETQRNKGNFPGRFSGRQFSNSRSEMNVSTLELGDSALYLCASSSGDRVGETQYFGPGTRLLVL.

The chain combines TRBV19 with TRBJ1-3; 8 positions match TRBD1. The CDR3 runs 16 residues. CDR1 LNHDA and CDR2 SQIVND come from the germline V gene (reference sequence). J gave up 1 base and V 4 bases, and 6 bases lay outside the gene matches. The CDR3, as DNA: TGTGCCAGTAGTACCGGACAGGGTCGGTCTGGAAACACCATATATTTT. It encodes CASSTGQGRSGNTIYF.